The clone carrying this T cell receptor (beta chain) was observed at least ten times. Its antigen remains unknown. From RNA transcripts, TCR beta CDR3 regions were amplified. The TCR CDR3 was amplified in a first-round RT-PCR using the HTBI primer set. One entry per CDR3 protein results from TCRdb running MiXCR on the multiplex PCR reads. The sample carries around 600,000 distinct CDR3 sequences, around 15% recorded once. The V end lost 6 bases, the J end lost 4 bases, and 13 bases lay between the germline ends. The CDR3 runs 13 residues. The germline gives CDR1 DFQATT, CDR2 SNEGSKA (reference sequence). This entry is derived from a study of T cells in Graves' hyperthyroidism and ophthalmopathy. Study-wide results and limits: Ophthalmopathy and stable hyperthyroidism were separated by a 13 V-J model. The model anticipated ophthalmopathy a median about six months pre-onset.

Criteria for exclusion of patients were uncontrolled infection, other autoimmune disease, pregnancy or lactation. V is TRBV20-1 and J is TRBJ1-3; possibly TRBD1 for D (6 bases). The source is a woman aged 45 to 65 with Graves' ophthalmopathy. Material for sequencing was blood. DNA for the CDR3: TGCAGTGCCTTCAGGGGTTACGGAAACACCATATATTTT. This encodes CSAFRGYGNTIYF.